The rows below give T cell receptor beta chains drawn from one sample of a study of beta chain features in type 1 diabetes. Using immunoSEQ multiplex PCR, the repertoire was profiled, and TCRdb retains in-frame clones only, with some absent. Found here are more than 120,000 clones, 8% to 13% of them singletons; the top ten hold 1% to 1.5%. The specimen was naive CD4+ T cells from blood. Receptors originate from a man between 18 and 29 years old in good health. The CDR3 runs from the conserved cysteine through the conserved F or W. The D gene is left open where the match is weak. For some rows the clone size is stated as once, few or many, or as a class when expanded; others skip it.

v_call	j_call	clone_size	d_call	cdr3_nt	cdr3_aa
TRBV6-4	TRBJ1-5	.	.	TGTGCCAGCAGTGAACAGATCAATCAGCCCCAGCATTTT	CASSEQINQPQHF
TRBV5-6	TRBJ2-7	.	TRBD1	TGTGCCAGCAGCCCAGACAGGGGCTACGAGCAGTACTTC	CASSPDRGYEQYF
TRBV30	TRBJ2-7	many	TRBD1	TGTGCCTGGAGTGGGACAGGGGATACCGAGCAGTACTTC	CAWSGTGDTEQYF
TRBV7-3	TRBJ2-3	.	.	TGTGCCAGCAGCACTCTTCGACTCACGGGGGGCCTAAGCACAGATACGCAGTATTTT	CASSTLRLTGGLSTDTQYF
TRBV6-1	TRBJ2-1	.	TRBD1	TGTGCCAGCAGTGAAAAGGCGGACAGGCATCGTGGGCAGTTCTTC	CASSEKADRHRGQFF
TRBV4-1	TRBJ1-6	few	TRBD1	TGCGCCAGCAGCCAAAGAACAGGGGTAGAAAATTCACCCCTCCACTTT	CASSQRTGVENSPLHF
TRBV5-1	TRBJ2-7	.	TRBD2	TGCGCCAGCAGCTCGGGACTAGCGGGGGGCCGCGAGCAGTACTTC	CASSSGLAGGREQYF
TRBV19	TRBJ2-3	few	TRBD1	TGTGCCAGTAGTATGAGACAGGGATCAGATACGCAGTATTTT	CASSMRQGSDTQYF
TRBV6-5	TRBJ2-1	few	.	TGTGCCAGCAGTTCCTCCGCTAGCTCTGTTGAGCAGTTCTTC	CASSSSASSVEQFF
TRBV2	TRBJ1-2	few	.	TGTGCCAGCAGTGAAGCAAGCGAGGGGGTTGGCTACACCTTC	CASSEASEGVGYTF
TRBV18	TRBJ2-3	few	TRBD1	TGTGCCAGCTCGGGAGGCAGGGACAGGCACACAGATACGCAGTATTTT	CASSGGRDRHTDTQYF
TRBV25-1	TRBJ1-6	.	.	TGTGCCACCTCTTCTGAAGGGGGAATTTTTTCACCCCTCCACTTT	CATSSEGGIFSPLHF
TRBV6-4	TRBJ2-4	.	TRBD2	TGTGCCAGCAGTGGGCTAGCGGGGGTAGCCAAAAACATTCAGTACTTC	CASSGLAGVAKNIQYF
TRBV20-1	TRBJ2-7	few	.	TGCAGTGCTTTATACTACGAGCAGTACTTC	CSALYYEQYF